Listed below are T cell receptor beta chains from one sample, sequenced in a study of blood T cell repertoires in COVID-19. Profiled with immunoSEQ multiplex PCR; TCRdb holds only in-frame clones, not every one. The top ten hold roughly 5.5% of the sample, which has more than 95,000 clones, around 88% seen once. The sample taken for sequencing was peripheral blood. The receptor set was obtained from a man older than 75 with active or convalescent COVID-19. Both conserved end residues are part of each CDR3. Each record gives: J gene, D gene, V gene, clone size, CDR3 protein, CDR3 DNA. The D gene is left open where the match is weak. Size is omitted from some rows. Given values are once, few, many or a class for expanded clones.

j_call: TRBJ1-2
d_call: .
v_call: TRBV5-1
clone_size: .
cdr3_aa: CASSGGGSTNYGYTF
cdr3_nt: TGCGCCAGCAGCGGGGGAGGCAGTACTAACTATGGCTACACCTTC

j_call: TRBJ1-2
d_call: TRBD1
v_call: TRBV4-3
clone_size: .
cdr3_aa: CASSQDRGQGALGYTF
cdr3_nt: TGCGCCAGCAGCCAAGATCGGGGACAGGGGGCTCTTGGCTACACCTTC

j_call: TRBJ1-2
d_call: TRBD1
v_call: TRBV29-1
clone_size: .
cdr3_aa: CSGHRTGDGYTF
cdr3_nt: TGCAGCGGCCACCGGACAGGAGATGGCTACACCTTC

j_call: TRBJ2-1
d_call: TRBD2
v_call: TRBV7-2
clone_size: .
cdr3_aa: CASSLGWAGGHNEQFF
cdr3_nt: TGTGCCAGCAGCTTAGGGTGGGCGGGGGGTCACAATGAGCAGTTCTTC

j_call: TRBJ2-7
d_call: .
v_call: TRBV21-1
clone_size: once
cdr3_aa: CASSNTPRPLAGVHEQYF
cdr3_nt: TGTGCCAGCAGCAATACCCCACGTCCACTAGCGGGGGTCCACGAGCAGTACTTC

j_call: TRBJ1-4
d_call: .
v_call: TRBV7-9
clone_size: few
cdr3_aa: CASRSGEKLFF
cdr3_nt: TGTGCCAGCAGATCGGGTGAAAAACTGTTTTTT

j_call: TRBJ2-2
d_call: TRBD2
v_call: TRBV7-3
clone_size: once
cdr3_aa: CASSLSGGPPTGELFF
cdr3_nt: TGTGCCAGCAGCCTTAGCGGGGGCCCCCCCACCGGGGAGCTGTTTTTT

j_call: TRBJ1-4
d_call: .
v_call: TRBV11-3
clone_size: .
cdr3_aa: CASSQTLARAANEKLFF
cdr3_nt: TGTGCCAGCAGCCAAACCCTCGCGAGGGCGGCTAATGAAAAACTGTTTTTT

j_call: TRBJ1-6
d_call: TRBD1
v_call: TRBV3-1/TRBV3-2
clone_size: once
cdr3_aa: CASSPDRVRSPLHF
cdr3_nt: TGTGCCAGCAGCCCAGACAGGGTTAGATCACCCCTCCACTTT

j_call: TRBJ1-1
d_call: .
v_call: TRBV18
clone_size: .
cdr3_aa: CASSPVREGTEAFF
cdr3_nt: TGTGCCAGCTCACCAGTCAGGGAGGGGACTGAAGCTTTCTTT

j_call: TRBJ1-6
d_call: .
v_call: TRBV21-1
clone_size: once
cdr3_aa: CARIDVQGCSSYNSPLHF
cdr3_nt: TGTGCCAGGATCGACGTACAGGGGTGCAGCTCCTATAATTCACCCCTCCACTTT

j_call: TRBJ1-1
d_call: TRBD1
v_call: TRBV2
clone_size: .
cdr3_aa: CASSARLTGRGAEAFF
cdr3_nt: TGTGCCAGCAGTGCCCGGTTGACAGGGCGAGGAGCTGAAGCTTTCTTT

j_call: TRBJ2-6
d_call: .
v_call: TRBV2
clone_size: .
cdr3_aa: CASSEATSGANVLTF
cdr3_nt: TGTGCCAGCAGTGAAGCGACAAGTGGGGCCAACGTCCTGACTTTC

j_call: TRBJ1-1
d_call: TRBD1
v_call: TRBV19
clone_size: .
cdr3_aa: CASSIWQGGIAEAFF
cdr3_nt: TGTGCCAGTAGTATTTGGCAGGGGGGCATCGCTGAAGCTTTCTTT

j_call: TRBJ2-6
d_call: .
v_call: TRBV5-4
clone_size: .
cdr3_aa: CASSLAKTRSSGANVLTF
cdr3_nt: TGTGCCAGCAGCTTGGCCAAAACGAGGAGCTCTGGGGCCAACGTCCTGACTTTC

j_call: TRBJ2-7
d_call: TRBD2
v_call: TRBV18
clone_size: .
cdr3_aa: CASSPLSGNHEQYF
cdr3_nt: TGTGCCAGCTCACCACTTAGCGGGAATCACGAGCAGTACTTC

j_call: TRBJ2-3
d_call: .
v_call: TRBV28
clone_size: .
cdr3_aa: CASRGTGISTDTQYF
cdr3_nt: TGTGCCAGCAGGGGCACGGGGATCAGCACAGATACGCAGTATTTT

j_call: TRBJ2-4
d_call: .
v_call: TRBV7-9
clone_size: .
cdr3_aa: CASSSDTKNIQYF
cdr3_nt: TGTGCCAGCAGCTCAGACACCAAAAACATTCAGTACTTC

j_call: TRBJ2-7
d_call: TRBD1
v_call: TRBV7-2
clone_size: .
cdr3_aa: CASSSRTGESYEQYF
cdr3_nt: TGTGCCAGCAGCTCCAGAACAGGGGAATCCTACGAGCAGTACTTC

j_call: TRBJ1-6
d_call: TRBD1
v_call: TRBV25-1
clone_size: .
cdr3_aa: CASSDPGTGGYSPLHF
cdr3_nt: TGTGCCAGCAGTGACCCCGGGACAGGGGGTTATTCACCCCTCCACTTT

j_call: TRBJ2-5
d_call: TRBD1
v_call: TRBV18
clone_size: once
cdr3_aa: CASSPGTGVGETQYF
cdr3_nt: TGTGCCAGCTCACCAGGGACAGGGGTTGGAGAGACCCAGTACTTC

j_call: TRBJ2-7
d_call: .
v_call: TRBV10-3
clone_size: .
cdr3_aa: CASRGTDSYEQYF
cdr3_nt: TGTGCCTCTCGCGGGACAGACTCCTACGAGCAGTACTTC

j_call: TRBJ1-5
d_call: .
v_call: TRBV3-1/TRBV3-2
clone_size: .
cdr3_aa: CASSGPGGNQPQHF
cdr3_nt: TGTGCCAGCAGCGGTCCCGGGGGCAATCAGCCCCAGCATTTT

j_call: TRBJ2-7
d_call: .
v_call: TRBV4-1
clone_size: many
cdr3_aa: CASSQDDDTTYEQYF
cdr3_nt: TGCGCCAGCAGCCAAGATGATGACACAACCTACGAGCAGTACTTC

j_call: TRBJ1-2
d_call: TRBD1
v_call: TRBV4-3
clone_size: .
cdr3_aa: CASSEEKDRGYYGYTF
cdr3_nt: TGCGCCAGCAGCGAAGAAAAGGACAGGGGATACTATGGCTACACCTTC

j_call: TRBJ1-1
d_call: .
v_call: TRBV5-1
clone_size: .
cdr3_aa: CASSLGQLVNTEAFF
cdr3_nt: TGCGCCAGCAGCTTGGGACAGCTAGTGAACACTGAAGCTTTCTTT

j_call: TRBJ2-1
d_call: .
v_call: TRBV21-1
clone_size: .
cdr3_aa: CASIRGLAGNNEQFF
cdr3_nt: TGTGCCAGCATTAGAGGACTAGCGGGGAACAATGAGCAGTTCTTC

j_call: TRBJ2-2
d_call: .
v_call: TRBV19
clone_size: .
cdr3_aa: CASSKRTGTGELFF
cdr3_nt: TGTGCCAGTAGTAAGAGAACAGGGACCGGGGAGCTGTTTTTT

j_call: TRBJ2-7
d_call: TRBD2
v_call: TRBV27
clone_size: few
cdr3_aa: CASSLSLAGEQYF
cdr3_nt: TGTGCCAGCAGCCTTTCCCTAGCGGGCGAGCAGTACTTC

j_call: TRBJ2-3
d_call: .
v_call: TRBV6-1
clone_size: .
cdr3_aa: CASSDGWGGTDTQYF
cdr3_nt: TGTGCCAGCAGTGATGGCTGGGGGGGCACAGATACGCAGTATTTT

j_call: TRBJ2-2
d_call: TRBD1
v_call: TRBV5-5
clone_size: .
cdr3_aa: CASSLGQGANTGELFF
cdr3_nt: TGTGCCAGCAGCTTAGGACAGGGGGCGAACACCGGGGAGCTGTTTTTT

j_call: TRBJ2-3
d_call: TRBD2
v_call: TRBV6-2/TRBV6-3
clone_size: .
cdr3_aa: CASSYSTGVAGATDTQYF
cdr3_nt: TGTGCCAGCAGTTACTCGACAGGAGTAGCGGGGGCCACAGATACGCAGTATTTT

j_call: TRBJ2-2
d_call: .
v_call: TRBV12-3/TRBV12-4
clone_size: few
cdr3_aa: CASERVNTGELFF
cdr3_nt: TGTGCCAGCGAGAGGGTAAACACCGGGGAGCTGTTTTTT

j_call: TRBJ2-7
d_call: .
v_call: TRBV24-1
clone_size: few
cdr3_aa: CATSDLWQGPYEQYF
cdr3_nt: TGTGCCACCAGTGATTTGTGGCAGGGGCCCTACGAGCAGTACTTC

j_call: TRBJ2-5
d_call: .
v_call: TRBV6-2/TRBV6-3
clone_size: .
cdr3_aa: CASSWADSQLYF
cdr3_nt: TGTGCCAGCAGCTGGGCGGACAGTCAGCTGTACTTC

j_call: TRBJ2-5
d_call: .
v_call: TRBV5-4
clone_size: .
cdr3_aa: CASSAGQQGWGETQYF
cdr3_nt: TGTGCCAGCAGCGCCGGACAGCAGGGTTGGGGAGAGACCCAGTACTTC

j_call: TRBJ2-5
d_call: TRBD2
v_call: TRBV3-1/TRBV3-2
clone_size: once
cdr3_aa: CASSPGTSGHPQETQYF
cdr3_nt: TGTGCCAGCAGTCCAGGGACTAGCGGTCATCCCCAAGAGACCCAGTACTTC

j_call: TRBJ2-5
d_call: TRBD2
v_call: TRBV28
clone_size: few
cdr3_aa: CASSSLAGGAETQYF
cdr3_nt: TGTGCCAGCAGTTCCCTAGCGGGGGGCGCGGAGACCCAGTACTTC

j_call: TRBJ2-7
d_call: TRBD2
v_call: TRBV19
clone_size: .
cdr3_aa: CASSTPTSGTYEQYF
cdr3_nt: TGTGCCAGTAGTACCCCTACTAGCGGAACCTACGAGCAGTACTTC

j_call: TRBJ2-6
d_call: TRBD1
v_call: TRBV4-1
clone_size: .
cdr3_aa: CASSQDRGMAGANVLTF
cdr3_nt: TGCGCCAGCAGCCAGGACAGGGGGATGGCCGGGGCCAACGTCCTGACTTTC

j_call: TRBJ1-4
d_call: TRBD1
v_call: TRBV5-1
clone_size: .
cdr3_aa: CASSLRDRDSGKLFF
cdr3_nt: TGCGCCAGCAGCTTGAGGGACAGGGATTCCGGAAAACTGTTTTTT

j_call: TRBJ1-5
d_call: TRBD1
v_call: TRBV19
clone_size: few
cdr3_aa: CASSRGQGGQPQHF
cdr3_nt: TGTGCCAGTAGTAGAGGACAGGGAGGACAGCCCCAGCATTTT

j_call: TRBJ1-6
d_call: TRBD1
v_call: TRBV5-4
clone_size: .
cdr3_aa: CASSSTGTGNSPLHF
cdr3_nt: TGTGCCAGCAGCTCCACCGGGACAGGGAATTCACCCCTCCACTTT

j_call: TRBJ2-1
d_call: .
v_call: TRBV29-1
clone_size: .
cdr3_aa: CSVWIIGASDEQFF
cdr3_nt: TGCAGCGTCTGGATCATTGGGGCAAGCGATGAGCAGTTCTTC

j_call: TRBJ2-3
d_call: TRBD2
v_call: TRBV2
clone_size: .
cdr3_aa: CASSVREGLAVPTDTQYF
cdr3_nt: TGTGCCAGCAGTGTTCGGGAAGGACTAGCGGTTCCCACAGATACGCAGTATTTT

j_call: TRBJ1-5
d_call: .
v_call: TRBV9
clone_size: .
cdr3_aa: CASSVEGQLNQPQHF
cdr3_nt: TGTGCCAGCAGCGTAGAAGGACAGCTCAATCAGCCCCAGCATTTT

j_call: TRBJ1-1
d_call: .
v_call: TRBV29-1
clone_size: .
cdr3_aa: CSVAQGNTEAFF
cdr3_nt: TGCAGCGTTGCCCAGGGGAACACTGAAGCTTTCTTT

j_call: TRBJ1-1
d_call: TRBD1
v_call: TRBV27
clone_size: .
cdr3_aa: CASSLSRDRNTEAFF
cdr3_nt: TGTGCCAGCAGTTTATCGCGGGACAGGAACACTGAAGCTTTCTTT

j_call: TRBJ1-3
d_call: TRBD1
v_call: TRBV9
clone_size: .
cdr3_aa: CASSVGGQGLNTIYF
cdr3_nt: TGTGCCAGCAGCGTAGGTGGACAGGGGCTAAACACCATATATTTT

j_call: TRBJ2-1
d_call: TRBD2
v_call: TRBV11-2
clone_size: .
cdr3_aa: CASSRLAGGTDEQFF
cdr3_nt: TGTGCCAGCAGCCGACTAGCGGGGGGGACGGATGAGCAGTTCTTC

j_call: TRBJ2-7
d_call: .
v_call: TRBV28
clone_size: .
cdr3_aa: CASRIRGGSSYEQYF
cdr3_nt: TGTGCCAGCAGGATAAGGGGGGGCAGCTCCTACGAGCAGTACTTC

j_call: TRBJ1-2
d_call: .
v_call: TRBV5-1
clone_size: few
cdr3_aa: CASSLNGMRYGYTF
cdr3_nt: TGCGCCAGCAGCTTGAACGGGATGAGGTATGGCTACACCTTC